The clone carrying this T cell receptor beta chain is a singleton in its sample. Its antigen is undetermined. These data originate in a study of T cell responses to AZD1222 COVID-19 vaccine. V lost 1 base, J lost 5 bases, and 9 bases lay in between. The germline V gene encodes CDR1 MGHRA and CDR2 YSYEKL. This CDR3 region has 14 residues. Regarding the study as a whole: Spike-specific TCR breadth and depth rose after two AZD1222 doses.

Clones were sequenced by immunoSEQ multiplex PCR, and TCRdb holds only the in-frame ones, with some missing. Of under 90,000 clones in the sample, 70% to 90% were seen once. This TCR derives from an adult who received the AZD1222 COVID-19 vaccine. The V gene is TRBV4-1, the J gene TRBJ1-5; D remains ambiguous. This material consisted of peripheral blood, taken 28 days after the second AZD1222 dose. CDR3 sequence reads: CASSQGFSYQPQHF. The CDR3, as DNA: TGCGCCAGCAGCCAAGGGTTTTCTTATCAGCCCCAGCATTTT.